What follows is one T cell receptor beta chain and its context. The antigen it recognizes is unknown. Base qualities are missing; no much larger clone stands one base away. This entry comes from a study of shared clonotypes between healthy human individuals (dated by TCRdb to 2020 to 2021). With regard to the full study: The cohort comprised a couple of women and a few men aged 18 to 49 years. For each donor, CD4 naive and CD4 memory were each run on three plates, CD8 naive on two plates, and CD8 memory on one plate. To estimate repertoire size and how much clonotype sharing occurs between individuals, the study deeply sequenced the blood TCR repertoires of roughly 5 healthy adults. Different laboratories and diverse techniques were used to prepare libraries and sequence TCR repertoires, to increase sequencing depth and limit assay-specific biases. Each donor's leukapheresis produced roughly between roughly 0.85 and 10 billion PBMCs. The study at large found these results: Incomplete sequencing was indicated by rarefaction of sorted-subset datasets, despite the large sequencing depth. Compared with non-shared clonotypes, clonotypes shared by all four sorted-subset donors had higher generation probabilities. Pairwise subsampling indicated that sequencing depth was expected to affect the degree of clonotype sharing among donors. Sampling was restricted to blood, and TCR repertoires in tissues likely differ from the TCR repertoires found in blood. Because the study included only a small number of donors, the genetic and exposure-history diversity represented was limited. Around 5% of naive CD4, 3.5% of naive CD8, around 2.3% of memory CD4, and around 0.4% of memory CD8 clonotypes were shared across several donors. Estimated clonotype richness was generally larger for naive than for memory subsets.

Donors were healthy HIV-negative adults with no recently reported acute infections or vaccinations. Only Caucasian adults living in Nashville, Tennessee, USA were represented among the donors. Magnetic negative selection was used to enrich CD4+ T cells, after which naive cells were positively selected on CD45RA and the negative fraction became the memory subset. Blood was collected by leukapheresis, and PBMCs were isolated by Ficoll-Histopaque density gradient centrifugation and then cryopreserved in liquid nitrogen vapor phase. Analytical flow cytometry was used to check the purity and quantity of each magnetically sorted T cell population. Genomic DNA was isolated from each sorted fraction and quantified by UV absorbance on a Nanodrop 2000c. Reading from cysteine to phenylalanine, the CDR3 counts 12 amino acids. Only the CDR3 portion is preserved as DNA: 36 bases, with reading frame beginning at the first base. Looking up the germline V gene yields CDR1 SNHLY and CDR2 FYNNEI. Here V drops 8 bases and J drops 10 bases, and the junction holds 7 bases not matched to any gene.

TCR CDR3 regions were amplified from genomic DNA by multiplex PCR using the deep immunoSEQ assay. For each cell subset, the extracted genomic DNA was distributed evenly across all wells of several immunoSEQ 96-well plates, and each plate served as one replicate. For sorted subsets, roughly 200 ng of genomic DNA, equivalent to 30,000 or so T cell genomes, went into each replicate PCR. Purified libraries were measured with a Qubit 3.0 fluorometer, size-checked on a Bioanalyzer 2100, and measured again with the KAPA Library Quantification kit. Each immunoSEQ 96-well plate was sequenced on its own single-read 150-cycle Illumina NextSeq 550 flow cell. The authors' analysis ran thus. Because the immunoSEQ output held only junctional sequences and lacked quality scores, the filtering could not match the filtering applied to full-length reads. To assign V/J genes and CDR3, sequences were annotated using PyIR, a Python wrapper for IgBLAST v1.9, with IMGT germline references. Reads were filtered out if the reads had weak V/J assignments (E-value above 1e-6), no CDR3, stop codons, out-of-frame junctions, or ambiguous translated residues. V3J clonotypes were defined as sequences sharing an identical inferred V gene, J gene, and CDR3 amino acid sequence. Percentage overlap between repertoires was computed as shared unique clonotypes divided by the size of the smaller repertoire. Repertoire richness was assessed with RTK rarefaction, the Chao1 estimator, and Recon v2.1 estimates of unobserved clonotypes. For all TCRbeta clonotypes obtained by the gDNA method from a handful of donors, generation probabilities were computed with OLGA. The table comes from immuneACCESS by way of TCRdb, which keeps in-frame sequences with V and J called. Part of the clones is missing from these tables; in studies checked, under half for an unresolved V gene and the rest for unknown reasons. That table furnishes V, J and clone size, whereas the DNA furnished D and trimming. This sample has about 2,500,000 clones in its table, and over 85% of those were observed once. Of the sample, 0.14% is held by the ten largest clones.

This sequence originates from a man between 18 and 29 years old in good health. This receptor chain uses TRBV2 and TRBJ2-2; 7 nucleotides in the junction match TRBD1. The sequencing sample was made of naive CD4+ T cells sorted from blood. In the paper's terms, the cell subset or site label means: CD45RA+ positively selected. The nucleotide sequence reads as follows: TGTGCCAGCGGGGGACAGCCCTCGGAGCTGTTTTTT. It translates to CASGGQPSELFF.